Following are 24 T cell receptor beta chains from one sample sequenced in a study of sequential checkpoint blockade in melanoma. Here immunoSEQ multiplex PCR was the method, and the copy in TCRdb shows in-frame clones only, minus some. This sample has more than 25,000 clones, with roughly 80% found just once. Treatment denoted: randomized to nivolumab then ipilimumab (arm A) or the reverse (arm B). Sequencing was performed on CD8+ T cells sorted from blood (inferred from file names), taken from a patient given nivolumab and ipilimumab in sequence. The receptors shown here come from a human donor with melanoma.

The rearrangement uses TRBV18 and TRBJ2-4; TRBD1 matches at 11 bases. The ends lost 5 bases at V and 5 bases at J; junction bases unmatched: 17. Per germline, CDR1 KGHSH and CDR2 LQKENI. The CDR3 length is 19 residues. In DNA, the CDR3 is TGTGCCAGCTCAGTCAGGACAGGGGGCGTCCGGCTTTGGGAAAACATTCAGTACTTC. Encoded protein: CASSVRTGGVRLWENIQYF.

This clone appeared a single time. The chain carries TRBV28 and TRBJ1-2; 10 bases align to TRBD1. The CDR3 runs 15 residues. Germline loops: CDR1 MDHEN, CDR2 SYDVKM. V was pared by 9 bases and J by 5 bases, with 12 bases of the junction left unmatched. The CDR3 region has the DNA TGTGCCAGTACCTCCCCCGGGACAGGGGTTTATGGCTACACCTTC. It yields the protein CASTSPGTGVYGYTF.

The chain joins TRBV28 to TRBJ2-5; 8 nucleotides align to TRBD2. The CDR3 loop spans 12 amino acids. Germline CDR1 reads MDHEN; CDR2 reads SYDVKM. The V gene end was trimmed by 6 bases and the J gene end by 4 bases; junction bases not matched to a gene: 1. CDR3 nucleotide sequence: TGTGCCAGCAGCACTAGCGGAGAGACCCAGTACTTC. This translates into CASSTSGETQYF.

This clone was seen ten or more times. The rearrangement uses TRBV4-2 and TRBJ1-1; D call uncertain. The length of the CDR3 is 15 residues. Trimming took off 5 bases at V and 3 bases at J, with 16 bases between the two ends. Germline CDR1 LGHNA, CDR2 YNFKEQ. As DNA, the CDR3 is TGTGCCAGCAGCTTTGAGGGATATCGGGACACTGAAGCTTTCTTT. Translation: CASSFEGYRDTEAFF.

The genes are TRBV28 and TRBJ1-2; 8 bases align to TRBD1. This CDR3 spans 14 amino acids. V lost 3 bases to trimming and J lost 5 bases; unmatched junction nucleotides: 5. CDR1 is MDHEN, CDR2 SYDVKM, per germline. CDR3: CASSFPGQVYGYTF. CDR3 DNA: TGTGCCAGCAGTTTTCCGGGACAGGTTTATGGCTACACCTTC.

This clone was observed once. CDR3 coding DNA: TGTGCCAGCAGCAGAGCGGGGGCTGGAAACACCATATATTTT. Residues: CASSRAGAGNTIYF. The genes are TRBV7-9 and TRBJ1-3; maybe TRBD1 (5 bases). The CDR3 is made up of 14 amino acids. V lost 5 bases, J lost 2 bases, and 10 bases lay in between. CDR1 is SEHNR, CDR2 FQNEAQ, per germline (reference sequence).

The rearrangement uses TRBV9 and TRBJ1-1; D gene uncertain. V shed 6 bases and J shed 4 bases, with 16 bases lying between them. Germline V gene lookup returns CDR1 SGDLS and CDR2 YYNGEE. The CDR3 extends over 14 amino acids. CDR3 nucleotides: TGTGCCAGCACCCCTGGGCCGGGAGGCACTGAAGCTTTCTTT. It specifies CASTPGPGGTEAFF. The full variable domain, with the rest looked up from reference TRBV9 and TRBJ1-1, is DSGVTQTPKHLITATGQRVTLRCSPRSGDLSVYWYQQSLDQGLQFLIQYYNGEERAKGNILERFSAQQFPDLHSELNLSSLELGDSALYFCASTPGPGGTEAFFGQGTRLTVV.

The chain joins TRBV2 to TRBJ2-3; tentatively, D is TRBD2 (5 bases). The CDR3 contains 17 residues. Germline CDR1 and CDR2: SNHLY and FYNNEI. Trimming shortened V by 7 bases and J by 2 bases, and 22 bases separated the two germline ends. The CDR3, as DNA: TGTGCCAGCAAAACCCCGAGGACGGGGAAAGTCACAGATACGCAGTATTTT. Amino acid sequence: CASKTPRTGKVTDTQYF.

For the CDR3, the DNA is TGTGCCAGCACCACCGACAGTAGCTCCTACAATGAGCAGTTCTTC. Translating it yields CASTTDSSSYNEQFF. The gene calls are TRBV9 and TRBJ2-1; maybe TRBD1 (5 bases). The germline V gene has CDR1 SGDLS and CDR2 YYNGEE. V lost 6 bases to trimming and J lost 0 bases, with 13 bases between them. The CDR3 length is 15 residues.

This clone appeared once. The same CDR3 also results from other DNA sequences found in this sample. The rearrangement uses TRBV5-1 and TRBJ2-5; 8 bases fit TRBD1. The CDR3 extends over 14 amino acids. Germline V gives CDR1 SGHRS, CDR2 YFSETQ. Trimming took 0 bases from V and 2 from J; bases not matched to a gene: 0. The CDR3 reads CASSLGQGQETQYF. CDR3 nucleotide sequence: TGCGCCAGCAGCTTGGGACAGGGGCAAGAGACCCAGTACTTC.

V and J are TRBV18 and TRBJ1-1; D ambiguous. Germline V gene lookup returns CDR1 KGHSH and CDR2 LQKENI. Trimming cost V 2 bases and J 8 bases, with 9 bases left between them. This CDR3 has 12 residues. The CDR3 is CASSPEGGEAFF. The CDR3 DNA reads TGTGCCAGCTCACCAGAGGGAGGGGAAGCTTTCTTT. Full variable domain (remainder filled in from reference TRBV18 and TRBJ1-1): NAGVMQNPRHLVRRRGQEARLRCSPMKGHSHVYWYRQLPEEGLKFMVYLQKENIIDESGMPKERFSAEFPKEGPSILRIQQVVRGDSAAYFCASSPEGGEAFFGQGTRLTVV.

The chain joins TRBV19 to TRBJ2-3; TRBD1 aligns across 7 bases. The V gene end was trimmed by 7 bases and the J gene end by 4 bases; junction bases not matched to a gene: 8. From germline, CDR1 is LNHDA and CDR2 SQIVND (reference sequence). The CDR3 length is 14 residues. CDR3 in amino acids: CASTLTGWADTQYF. CDR3 in DNA: TGTGCCAGTACCTTGACAGGGTGGGCAGATACGCAGTATTTT.

This clone came up a few times. The chain couples TRBV7-6 to TRBJ2-5; 7 bases map to TRBD2. The J segment lost 2 bases and the V segment lost 11 bases, leaving 8 bases of the junction unmatched. This CDR3 is 13 amino acids long. Germline lookup yields CDR1 SGHVS and CDR2 FNYEAQ. DNA of the CDR3: TGTGCCGTAAAGGCGGGGGAACAAGAGACCCAGTACTTC. Its translation: CAVKAGEQETQYF.

Only a few counts were recorded for this clone. This chain connects TRBV7-9 to TRBJ2-7; TRBD1 matches at 8 bases. The CDR3 runs to 12 residues. V shed 3 bases, J shed 7 bases, and the junction held 2 bases outside the gene matches. Per germline, CDR1 SEHNR and CDR2 FQNEAQ (reference sequence). In DNA, the CDR3 is TGTGCCAGCAGCTTGGGACAGGTTGAGCAGTACTTC. Translation gives CASSLGQVEQYF.

This clone has only one observation. This sequence joins TRBV20-1 and TRBJ2-5; tentatively, D is TRBD2 (5 bases). The tail of the sequence fits TRBJ2-7 better, so the J call may be wrong. Per the germline V gene, CDR1 is DFQATT and CDR2 is SNEGSKA (reference sequence). This CDR3 has 11 amino acids. CDR3 coding DNA: TGCAGTGCCATGGGAGCCTACGAGCAGTACTTC. Amino acids: CSAMGAYEQYF.

The chain recombines TRBV28 with TRBJ1-6; 9 nucleotides line up with TRBD1. CDR1 MDHEN and CDR2 SYDVKM come from the germline V gene. The CDR3 loop spans 15 amino acids. The V and J ends lost 5 bases and 6 bases, in that order; junction bases with no gene match: 5. CDR3 in amino acids: CASSPQGARNSPLHF. In DNA form, the CDR3 reads TGTGCCAGCAGTCCACAGGGGGCGCGTAATTCACCCCTCCACTTT.

A few counts support this clone. The chain uses TRBV4-3 and TRBJ2-1, with D hard to call. CDR3 size: 16 residues. Trimming took off 0 bases at V and 0 bases at J, with 9 bases between the two ends. CDR1 and CDR2 from the germline V gene are LGHNA and YSLEER. CDR3 DNA sequence: TGCGCCAGCAGCCAAGATTGGGCTACCTCCTACAATGAGCAGTTCTTC. Protein sequence: CASSQDWATSYNEQFF.

V gene TRBV7-9 combines with J gene TRBJ2-7, with 7 bases fitting TRBD1. The CDR3 is 11 amino acids. The trim removed 8 bases at V and 5 bases at J, leaving 3 bases unmatched. Germline loops: CDR1 SEHNR, CDR2 FQNEAQ (reference sequence). The CDR3 protein is CASADRDEQYF. CDR3 nucleotide sequence: TGTGCCAGCGCAGACAGGGACGAGCAGTACTTC. Looking up the rest from reference TRBV7-9 and TRBJ2-7 gives the full variable domain: DTGVSQNPRHKITKRGQNVTFRCDPISEHNRLYWYRQTLGQGPEFLTYFQNEAQLEKSRLLSDRFSAERPKGSFSTLEIQRTEQGDSAMYLCASADRDEQYFGPGTRLTVT.

The chain joins TRBV7-2 to TRBJ1-2, with no clear D. The length of the CDR3 is 13 residues. Germline-derived CDR1 and CDR2 are SGHTA and FQGNSA. Trimming left V 5 bases short and J 5 bases short, with 12 bases between. The CDR3 sequence is CASSPGGRYGYTF. DNA of the CDR3: TGTGCCAGCAGCCCAGGAGGGAGGTATGGCTACACCTTC.

This CDR3 is CASTGLSDYEQYF. The CDR3 DNA follows: TGTGCCAGCACTGGCCTCAGCGACTACGAGCAGTACTTC. The V call is TRBV28, the J call TRBJ2-7; D gene ambiguous. This CDR3 is built from 13 residues. Germline V CDR1 and CDR2: MDHEN, SYDVKM. With 7 bases removed from V and 3 bases from J, the gap between germline ends came to 13 bases.

The rearrangement joins TRBV5-1 to TRBJ1-1; D unresolved. The CDR3 is made up of 17 amino acids. V shed 0 bases and J shed 4 bases, with 19 bases lying between them. CDR1 is SGHRS, CDR2 YFSETQ, per germline. This chain's CDR3 is CASSLAQVGGISTEAFF. CDR3 sequence (DNA): TGCGCCAGCAGCTTGGCCCAGGTCGGAGGGATCAGCACTGAAGCTTTCTTT.

The chain combines TRBV12-5 with TRBJ2-1; 8 positions agree with TRBD1. The V and J ends lost 3 bases and 6 bases, in that order; junction bases with no gene match: 7. Germline V gene sequence: CDR1 LGHNT, CDR2 FRNRAP. This CDR3 has 15 residues. CDR3 in amino acids: CASGFPTGAGNEQFF. The CDR3 region has the DNA TGTGCTAGTGGTTTTCCGACAGGGGCGGGCAATGAGCAGTTCTTC.

The V call is TRBV19, the J call TRBJ2-5, with D unclear. CDR1 and CDR2 (germline): LNHDA, SQIVND (reference sequence). Trimming left V 3 bases short and J 2 bases short, with 10 bases between. This CDR3 contains 14 residues. Written as DNA, the CDR3 is TGTGCCAGTAGTATGGTGGCAGCGCAAGAGACCCAGTACTTC. Translation: CASSMVAAQETQYF.

The V gene is TRBV5-4, the J gene TRBJ2-5; D is possibly TRBD2 (6 bases). Trimming stripped 4 bases from V and 2 bases from J, with 9 bases between. The germline CDR1 and CDR2 sequences are SGHNT and YYREEE (reference sequence). The CDR3 sequence is 13 residues long. This CDR3 is CASSPGLQETQYF. The CDR3 DNA reads TGTGCCAGCAGCCCGGGACTGCAAGAGACCCAGTACTTC.